The T cell receptor (beta chain) under discussion was sequenced for a study of control samples from healthy donors and cancer patients. Some clones are missing from TCRdb's copy, which holds only in-frame ones; the method was immunoSEQ multiplex PCR. The data hold under 95,000 clones, with about nine tenths observed a single time. The TCR comes from a woman in her thirties in good health. Sequences were obtained from blood.

This CDR3 is CASSVAGENGELFF. CDR3 in DNA: TGTGCCAGCAGCGTAGCGGGAGAAAACGGGGAGCTGTTTTTT. The V gene is TRBV9, the J gene TRBJ2-2, with D perhaps TRBD2 (6 bases). The CDR3 covers 14 residues. The ends were cut back, 0 bases at V and 7 bases at J, with 10 bases in the middle. CDR1 is SGDLS and CDR2 is YYNGEE in the germline V gene. Full variable domain (remainder filled in from reference TRBV9 and TRBJ2-2): DSGVTQTPKHLITATGQRVTLRCSPRSGDLSVYWYQQSLDQGLQFLIQYYNGEERAKGNILERFSAQQFPDLHSELNLSSLELGDSALYFCASSVAGENGELFFGEGSRLTVL.